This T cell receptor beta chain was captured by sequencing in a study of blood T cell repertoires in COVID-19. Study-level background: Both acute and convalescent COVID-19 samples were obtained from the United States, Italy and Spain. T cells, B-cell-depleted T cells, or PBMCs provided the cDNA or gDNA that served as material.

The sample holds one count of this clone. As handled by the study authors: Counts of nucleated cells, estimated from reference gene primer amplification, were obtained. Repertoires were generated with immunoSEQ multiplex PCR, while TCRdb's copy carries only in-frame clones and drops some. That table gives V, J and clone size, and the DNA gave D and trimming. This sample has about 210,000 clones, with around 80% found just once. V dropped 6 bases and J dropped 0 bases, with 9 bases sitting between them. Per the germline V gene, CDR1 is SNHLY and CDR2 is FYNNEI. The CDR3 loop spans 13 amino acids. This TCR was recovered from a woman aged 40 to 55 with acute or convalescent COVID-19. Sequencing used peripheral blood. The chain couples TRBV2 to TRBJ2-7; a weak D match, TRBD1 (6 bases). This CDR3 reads CASSQGRSYEQYF. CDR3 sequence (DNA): TGTGCCAGCAGCCAGGGGCGCTCCTACGAGCAGTACTTC.